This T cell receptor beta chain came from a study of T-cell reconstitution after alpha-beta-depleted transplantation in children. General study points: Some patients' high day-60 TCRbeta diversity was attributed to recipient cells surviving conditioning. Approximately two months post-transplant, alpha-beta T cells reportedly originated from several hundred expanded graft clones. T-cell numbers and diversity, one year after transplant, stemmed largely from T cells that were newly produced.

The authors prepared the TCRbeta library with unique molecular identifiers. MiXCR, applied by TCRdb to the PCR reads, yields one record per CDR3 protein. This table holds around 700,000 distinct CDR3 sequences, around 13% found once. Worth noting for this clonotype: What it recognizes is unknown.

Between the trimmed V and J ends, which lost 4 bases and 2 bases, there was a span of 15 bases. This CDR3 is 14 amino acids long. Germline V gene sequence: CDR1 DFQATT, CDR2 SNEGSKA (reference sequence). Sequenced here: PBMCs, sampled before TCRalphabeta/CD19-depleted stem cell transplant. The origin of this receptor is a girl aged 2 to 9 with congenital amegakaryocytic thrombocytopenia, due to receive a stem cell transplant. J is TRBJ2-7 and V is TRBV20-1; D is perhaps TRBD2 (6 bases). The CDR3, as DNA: TGCAGTGCTATTCTCAGCGGGCAGGCCTACGAGCAGTACTTC. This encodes CSAILSGQAYEQYF.